These 15 T cell receptor beta chains share one sample of origin, sequenced in a study of cytomegalovirus exposure and HLA in healthy donors. Produced via immunoSEQ multiplex PCR; TCRdb's table is partial and in-frame only. The sample lists a few hundred thousand clones; roughly 90% were seen once. Specimen: PBMCs. Receptors were obtained from a woman aged 18 to 35 in good health and CMV-seronegative.

The rearrangement uses TRBV29-1 and TRBJ2-7, with D possibly TRBD1 on 6 matching bases. Germline V gene sequence: CDR1 SQVTM, CDR2 ANQGSEA. CDR3 length equals 14 residues. The V and J ends lost 1 base and 0 bases respectively, with 10 bases between them. This CDR3 is CSVEVGDTSYEQYF. For the CDR3, the DNA is TGCAGCGTTGAAGTCGGGGACACCTCCTACGAGCAGTACTTC.

The CDR3, as DNA: TGTGCCAGCAGTTACGGGACTAGCGGACCCTACGAGCAGTACTTC. It codes for CASSYGTSGPYEQYF. V is TRBV27 and J is TRBJ2-7; TRBD2 matches at 11 bases. The CDR3 runs to 15 residues. The V gene's germline CDR1 is MNHEY and CDR2 SMNVEV (reference sequence). V trimming: 4 bases; J trimming: 2 bases; junction bases outside the gene matches: 4.

The gene calls are TRBV9 and TRBJ2-7, with TRBD1 identical over 9 bases. V was clipped by 4 bases and J by 1 base; unmatched bases: 3. Germline CDR1 is SGDLS and CDR2 is YYNGEE. There are 14 residues in the CDR3. The CDR3 loop is CASSRGQGSYEQYF. The CDR3 DNA sequence: TGTGCCAGCAGCCGCGGACAGGGGTCCTACGAGCAGTACTTC.

This sequence joins TRBV2 and TRBJ2-5; perhaps TRBD2 as D (5 bases). Germline CDR1 reads SNHLY; CDR2 reads FYNNEI. V lost 4 bases, J lost 2 bases, and 8 bases lay in between. The CDR3 extends over 13 amino acids. CDR3 residues: CASSAERQETQYF. DNA for the CDR3: TGTGCCAGCAGTGCCGAGCGGCAAGAGACCCAGTACTTC.

The rearrangement uses TRBV6-6 and TRBJ2-7, with 12 bases identical to TRBD2. The J segment lost 6 bases and the V segment lost 0 bases, leaving 3 bases of the junction unmatched. This CDR3 is 15 amino acids long. Germline V gene data show CDR1 as MNHNY and CDR2 as SVGAGI (reference sequence). The CDR3 coding sequence is TGTGCCAGCAGTTACTCTCCGGGACTAGCGGGCGAGCAGTACTTC. Protein: CASSYSPGLAGEQYF.

The chain is built from TRBV19 and TRBJ1-2, with TRBD1 matching over 7 bases. V shed 4 bases, J shed 6 bases, and the junction held 5 bases outside the gene matches. The CDR3 loop spans 13 amino acids. CDR1 and CDR2 from the germline V gene are LNHDA and SQIVND (reference sequence). The CDR3 protein is CASSTRQGDGYTF. The CDR3 DNA is TGTGCCAGTAGTACACGACAGGGAGATGGCTACACCTTC.

The chain joins TRBV9 to TRBJ2-3; 8 bases map to TRBD1. The CDR3 covers 15 residues. V lost 0 bases and J lost 4; bases outside the gene matches: 4. Per the germline V gene, CDR1 is SGDLS and CDR2 is YYNGEE. The CDR3: CASSVVGQGADTQYF. CDR3 coding DNA: TGTGCCAGCAGCGTAGTAGGACAGGGAGCAGATACGCAGTATTTT.

The chain employs TRBV5-1 and TRBJ2-1; TRBD2 matches 10 bases. Trimming took 2 bases from V and 0 from J; bases not matched to a gene: 2. The CDR3 totals 16 residues. From germline, CDR1 is SGHRS and CDR2 YFSETQ. The CDR3 sequence is CASSFGLAASYNEQFF. CDR3 DNA: TGCGCCAGCAGCTTTGGACTAGCGGCCTCCTACAATGAGCAGTTCTTC.

V and J are TRBV18 and TRBJ2-1; D not certain. The CDR3 totals 14 residues. From germline, CDR1 is KGHSH and CDR2 LQKENI. The V end was cut by 3 bases, the J end by 0 bases, with 6 bases between. The chain's CDR3 is CASSPMSSYNEQFF. The CDR3 DNA reads as TGTGCCAGCTCACCTATGAGCTCCTACAATGAGCAGTTCTTC.

A note on this clone: The same CDR3 is also encoded by other DNA sequences in this sample. V and J are TRBV4-1 and TRBJ2-7, with TRBD1 matching over 10 bases. Per germline, CDR1 MGHRA and CDR2 YSYEKL. This CDR3 is built from 14 residues. V lost 2 bases, J lost 4 bases, and 2 bases stayed unmatched. CDR3 in amino acids: CASSQPGQGYEQYF. The CDR3 bases are TGCGCCAGCAGCCAACCGGGACAGGGGTACGAGCAGTACTTC.

This chain connects TRBV19 to TRBJ2-2, with no clear D. V lost 3 bases and J lost 2, with 10 bases in between. The CDR3 loop spans 15 amino acids. CDR1 is LNHDA, CDR2 SQIVND, per germline (reference sequence). The CDR3 coding sequence is TGTGCCAGTAGTATTCCCGTGGGCAACACCGGGGAGCTGTTTTTT. Its translation is CASSIPVGNTGELFF. Combining the CDR3 with reference TRBV19 and TRBJ2-2 gives the whole variable domain DGGITQSPKYLFRKEGQNVTLSCEQNLNHDAMYWYRQDPGQGLRLIYYSQIVNDFQKGDIAEGYSVSREKKESFPLTVTSAQKNPTAFYLCASSIPVGNTGELFFGEGSRLTVL.

Points on this clone: Distinct nucleotide sequences in the sample also encode this CDR3. CDR3 DNA sequence: TGTGCCAGCAGTTTTTCAGGGAGGGTTCCCTACGAGCAGTACTTC. Amino acids: CASSFSGRVPYEQYF. This sequence joins TRBV28 and TRBJ2-7; 7 bases are shared with TRBD2. The V gene end was trimmed by 3 bases and the J gene end by 2 bases; junction bases not matched to a gene: 7. CDR1 is MDHEN and CDR2 is SYDVKM in the germline V gene. The CDR3 totals 15 residues.

The chain employs TRBV19 and TRBJ1-1; D may be TRBD1 (5 bases). This CDR3 has 14 amino acids. Per the germline V gene, CDR1 is LNHDA and CDR2 is SQIVND (reference sequence). The V gene lost 7 bases and the J gene lost 5 bases, with 17 bases spanning the gap. CDR3 residues: CASTIGALRTEAFF. Written as DNA, the CDR3 is TGTGCCAGTACCATAGGGGCCCTGAGGACTGAAGCTTTCTTT.

The chain has TRBV10-3 and TRBJ2-1, with 9 positions matching TRBD2. Germline V gene lookup returns CDR1 ENHRY and CDR2 SYGVKD. This CDR3 has 15 residues. The ends lost 8 bases at V and 5 bases at J; junction bases unmatched: 10. The CDR3 DNA follows: TGTGCCATCTCTAAGGGGCTAGCGGGAAACAATGAGCAGTTCTTC. It codes for CAISKGLAGNNEQFF.

CDR3 nucleotides: TGTGCCAGCAGTTACAGGGGAGGGCGAACCGGGGAGCTGTTTTTT. Its protein product is CASSYRGGRTGELFF. The genes are TRBV6-5 and TRBJ2-2; 7 bases line up with TRBD2. CDR1 is MNHEY, CDR2 SVGAGI, per germline. The CDR3 length is 15 residues. After removal of 2 bases from V and 5 bases from J, the junction contained 5 bases not matched to a gene.